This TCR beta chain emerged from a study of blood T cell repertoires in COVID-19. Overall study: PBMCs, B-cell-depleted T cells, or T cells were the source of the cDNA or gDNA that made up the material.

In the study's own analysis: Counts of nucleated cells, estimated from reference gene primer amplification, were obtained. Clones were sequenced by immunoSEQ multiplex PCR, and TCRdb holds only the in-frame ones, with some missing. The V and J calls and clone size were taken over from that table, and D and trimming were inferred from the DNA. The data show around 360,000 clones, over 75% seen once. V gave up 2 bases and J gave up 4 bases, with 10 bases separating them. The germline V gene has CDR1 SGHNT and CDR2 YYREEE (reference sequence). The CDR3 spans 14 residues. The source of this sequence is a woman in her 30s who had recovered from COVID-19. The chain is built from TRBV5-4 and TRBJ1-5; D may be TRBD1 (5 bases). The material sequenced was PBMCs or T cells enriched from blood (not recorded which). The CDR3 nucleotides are TGTGCCAGCAGCTTTATGGGGGGTAATCAGCCCCAGCATTTT. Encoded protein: CASSFMGGNQPQHF. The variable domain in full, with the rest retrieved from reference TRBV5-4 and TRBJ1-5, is ETGVTQSPTHLIKTRGQQVTLRCSSQSGHNTVSWYQQALGQGPQFIFQYYREEENGRGNFPPRFSGLQFPNYSSELNVNALELDDSALYLCASSFMGGNQPQHFGDGTRLSIL.